This entry describes one T cell receptor beta chain. This sample also contains other DNA sequences that code for the same CDR3. The germline V gene has CDR1 LNHDA and CDR2 SQIVND (reference sequence). The CDR3 has 15 residues. J gave up 0 bases and V 6 bases, and 1 base lay outside the gene matches. The data were obtained in a study of cytomegalovirus exposure and HLA in healthy donors. PCR primers comprised 60 Vbeta and 13 Jbeta primers. Using immunoSEQ multiplex PCR, the repertoire was profiled, and TCRdb retains in-frame clones only, with some absent. This repertoire shows more than 95,000 clones, more than 65% found once; its top ten account for under 15%.

Sequenced sample: PBMCs. This rearrangement joins TRBV19 to TRBJ1-6, with 8 bases fitting TRBD1. The TCR was taken from a woman aged 55 to 70 in good health and CMV-seropositive. The CDR3 sequence: CASSDRGSYNSPLHF. The DNA of the CDR3 is TGTGCCAGTAGCGACAGGGGCTCCTATAATTCACCCCTCCACTTT.